This TCR beta chain was documented in a study of blood T cells in healthy people across ages. Study observations and caveats: Whereas aged donors had fewer naive CD4+ cells, long-lived donors had more of them and higher diversity.

A second PCR, run for roughly 7 to 12 cycles, used a sample-barcoded 5' primer plus a J-beta primer mix. Every single cDNA molecule received a tag from a template-switch adaptor with 12 random nucleotides. TCRdb independently ran MiXCR on the 5' RACE reads; one entry per CDR3 protein. Among over 1,500,000 distinct CDR3 sequences listed, about 39% were seen once. Trimming stripped 2 bases from V and 0 bases from J, with 8 bases between. The CDR3 is made up of 15 amino acids. CDR1 SGHTA and CDR2 FQGNSA come from the germline V gene. This clonotype was recorded at least ten times. Its specificity is not known. Peripheral blood samples of 7.5 to 10 milliliters were drawn from each donor. Each sample yielded at least 6 million isolated PBMCs.

The chain recombines TRBV7-2 with TRBJ2-1, with D unresolved. This receptor was identified in a human donor in good health. The sample consisted of blood. CDR3 protein: CASSLTRSSYNEQFF. The CDR3 nucleotides are TGTGCCAGCAGCTTAACCAGGAGCTCCTACAATGAGCAGTTCTTC.